The entry below describes one T cell receptor beta chain. Its antigen is undetermined. This sample stems from a study of blood T cells in healthy people across ages. A second about 7 to 11 cycle PCR used barcoded and J-beta primers. TCRdb independently ran MiXCR on the 5' RACE reads; one entry per CDR3 protein. The sample carries around 1,000,000 distinct CDR3 sequences, around 25% recorded once. Study observations and caveats: Nothing was known about donor CMV status, and this possibly confounded expanded clonotype changes.

The same specimen was also included in a second study, on T cells of mothers and their children. That study adds: The entire RNA extract went into cDNA synthesis at roughly 1.5 ug per 15 ul.

This sequence was found in a girl aged 2-10 years in good health. Sample: blood.

CDR3 in DNA: TGTGCCAGCAGCGAGATCCGCGGAACTAACACCGGGGAGCTGTTTTTT. It encodes CASSEIRGTNTGELFF. The rearrangement links TRBV28 to TRBJ2-2; D is unclear. The CDR3 has 16 amino acids. The germline gives CDR1 MDHEN, CDR2 SYDVKM. V was cut by 6 bases and J by 2 bases, with 16 bases left in between.